A single sample gave rise to the 26 T cell receptor beta chains below, sequenced in a study of OX40 agonist ivuxolimab in advanced cancers. TCRdb's copy holds only in-frame clones and misses some; the assay was immunoSEQ multiplex PCR. The data contain roughly 50,000 clones, 80% of them singletons. Sequenced here: CD4+ or CD8+ T cells sorted from blood, sampled in a trial of the OX40 agonist ivuxolimab. All receptors derive from an adult with an advanced solid tumor such as melanoma, head and neck, liver or kidney cancer.

V and J are TRBV2 and TRBJ2-1; tentatively, D is TRBD2 (6 bases). V lost 5 bases and J lost 3, with 14 bases in between. Germline lookup yields CDR1 SNHLY and CDR2 FYNNEI. The CDR3 loop spans 15 amino acids. Here the CDR3 reads CASSPGTSLYNEQFF. As DNA, the CDR3 is TGTGCCAGCAGTCCCGGGACTTCACTCTACAATGAGCAGTTCTTC.

CDR3 nucleotides: TGTGCCAGCAGTTCGACAGGGGCTCTCCACGAGCAGTACTTC. Protein sequence: CASSSTGALHEQYF. The J gene is TRBJ2-7, the V gene TRBV27, with 8 bases fitting TRBD1. J gave up 5 bases and V 4 bases, and 7 bases lay outside the gene matches. Germline-derived CDR1 and CDR2 are MNHEY and SMNVEV (reference sequence). CDR3 length: 14 amino acids.

The chain employs TRBV20-1 and TRBJ2-7, with a possible D match to TRBD2 (6 bases). The V gene's germline CDR1 is DFQATT and CDR2 SNEGSKA (reference sequence). The CDR3 has 11 amino acids. The V end was cut by 5 bases, the J end by 3 bases, with 8 bases between. The CDR3 loop is CSAGRDYEQYF. CDR3 sequence (DNA): TGCAGTGCTGGGCGGGACTACGAGCAGTACTTC.

The table lists this clone with a few counts. The chain joins TRBV19 to TRBJ2-3, with 7 bases aligning to TRBD1. V dropped 4 bases and J dropped 0; count of bases not matched to a gene: 10. There are 17 residues in the CDR3. Germline V gene lookup returns CDR1 LNHDA and CDR2 SQIVND (reference sequence). Written as DNA, the CDR3 is TGTGCCAGTAGTACCCAAGCAGGGGGTACTAGCACAGATACGCAGTATTTT. Encoded protein: CASSTQAGGTSTDTQYF.

The chain joins TRBV6-1 to TRBJ1-2; D unclear. The V gene lost 1 base and the J gene lost 2 bases, with 14 bases spanning the gap. This CDR3 contains 16 residues. The germline CDR1 and CDR2 sequences are MNHNS and SASEGT. The CDR3 DNA follows: TGTGCCAGCAGTGAAGTTATGGGCGGCCTGAACTATGGCTACACCTTC. It codes for CASSEVMGGLNYGYTF.

In its sample, this clone was seen a few times. The gene calls are TRBV7-9 and TRBJ2-7; 11 positions agree with TRBD2. The CDR3 has 14 amino acids. Germline V gene lookup returns CDR1 SEHNR and CDR2 FQNEAQ (reference sequence). V trimming: 0 bases; J trimming: 8 bases; junction bases outside the gene matches: 3. CDR3 DNA: TGTGCCAGCAGCTTAGCGCTAGCGGGAGGCCAGCAGTACTTC. Its translation is CASSLALAGGQQYF. The variable domain in full, completed from reference TRBV7-9 and TRBJ2-7, reads DTGVSQNPRHKITKRGQNVTFRCDPISEHNRLYWYRQTLGQGPEFLTYFQNEAQLEKSRLLSDRFSAERPKGSFSTLEIQRTEQGDSAMYLCASSLALAGGQQYFGPGTRLTVT.

The chain combines TRBV5-1 with TRBJ2-2, with a tentative D call TRBD2 (7 bases). Per the germline V gene, CDR1 is SGHRS and CDR2 is YFSETQ. V shed 1 base and J shed 3 bases, with 13 bases lying between them. This CDR3 is 16 amino acids long. CDR3 in DNA: TGCGCCAGCAGCTTGTTTGGGGGGGCCGACACCGGGGAGCTGTTTTTT. Translation gives CASSLFGGADTGELFF.

This clone appeared a single time. The V gene is TRBV29-1, the J gene TRBJ2-3, with D unclear. The germline V gene encodes CDR1 SQVTM and CDR2 ANQGSEA. CDR3 length: 13 residues. Trimming cost V 7 bases and J 4 bases, with 15 bases left between them. CDR3 amino acids: CSAPLVGADTQYF. The CDR3 nucleotides are TGCAGCGCCCCCCTCGTGGGCGCAGATACGCAGTATTTT.

The V and J genes are TRBV28 and TRBJ2-7; TRBD1 matches at 8 bases. This CDR3 has 15 residues. J gave up 4 bases and V 11 bases, and 16 bases lay outside the gene matches. Germline CDR1 MDHEN, CDR2 SYDVKM. CDR3 protein: CAVLRLTGAQYEQYF. CDR3 in DNA: TGTGCCGTACTCAGGCTGACAGGGGCCCAATACGAGCAGTACTTC.

This clone has more than one count but fewer than ten. V gene TRBV27 combines with J gene TRBJ2-5, with D possibly being TRBD1 (5 bases). The length of the CDR3 is 14 residues. The germline V gene has CDR1 MNHEY and CDR2 SMNVEV (reference sequence). The germline V and J ends were trimmed by 5 bases and 1 base, with 11 bases remaining between them. The chain's CDR3 is CASSGQGRQETQYF. The CDR3 DNA sequence: TGTGCCAGCAGTGGTCAGGGTCGCCAAGAGACCCAGTACTTC.

This rearrangement joins TRBV18 to TRBJ1-2, with D tentatively TRBD1 (5 bases). Trimming took off 5 bases at V and 0 bases at J, with 10 bases between the two ends. The CDR3 is made up of 14 amino acids. Looked up from germline, CDR1 is KGHSH and CDR2 is LQKENI. CDR3 sequence: CASSSQGTNYGYTF. In DNA form, the CDR3 reads TGTGCCAGCTCAAGTCAGGGAACTAACTATGGCTACACCTTC.

V is TRBV7-2 and J is TRBJ2-1, with TRBD1 matching over 7 bases. The CDR3 has 17 residues. The J segment lost 6 bases and the V segment lost 1 base, leaving 12 bases of the junction unmatched. Germline V lookup: CDR1 SGHTA, CDR2 FQGNSA. The CDR3 DNA follows: TGTGCCAGCAGCTTAGGGCCCCCGGGACAGAGATTCAATGAGCAGTTCTTC. Encoded protein: CASSLGPPGQRFNEQFF. Using reference TRBV7-2 and TRBJ2-1 for the parts outside the CDR3, the full variable domain is GAGVSQSPSNKVTEKGKDVELRCDPISGHTALYWYRQSLGQGLEFLIYFQGNSAPDKSGLPSDRFSAERTGGSVSTLTIQRTQQEDSAVYLCASSLGPPGQRFNEQFFGPGTRLTVL.

The chain links TRBV6-6 to TRBJ1-1; the match to TRBD1 covers 10 bases. The CDR3 length is 15 residues. Germline-derived CDR1 and CDR2 are MNHNY and SVGAGI (reference sequence). Unmatched junction bases numbered 8, after V lost 6 bases and J lost 4 bases. CDR3 bases: TGTGCCAGCAGCCCAGAGGGGACAGGGGCCACTGAAGCTTTCTTT. Translated, it gives CASSPEGTGATEAFF.

The rearrangement uses TRBV4-1 and TRBJ1-1; unclear D gene. Germline lookup yields CDR1 MGHRA and CDR2 YSYEKL. This CDR3 comprises 15 residues. The germline V and J ends were trimmed by 0 bases and 6 bases, with 14 bases remaining between them. CDR3 residues: CASSQERHPRAEAFF. Here the CDR3 DNA reads TGCGCCAGCAGCCAAGAACGACACCCGAGGGCTGAAGCTTTCTTT.

The rearrangement links TRBV7-9 to TRBJ2-6; D perhaps matches TRBD2 (5 bases). There are 15 residues in the CDR3. Germline assignment: CDR1 SEHNR and CDR2 FQNEAQ (reference sequence). Trimming stripped 1 base from V and 4 bases from J, with 8 bases between. CDR3 coding DNA: TGTGCCAGCAGCTTAGGAGGGAGCGGGGCCAACGTCCTGACTTTC. Translation gives CASSLGGSGANVLTF.

This clone appeared a few times. V usage is TRBV5-4 and J usage is TRBJ2-1; 7 bases line up with TRBD2. This CDR3 spans 14 amino acids. Looked up from germline, CDR1 is SGHNT and CDR2 is YYREEE (reference sequence). The junction had 9 bases not matched to a gene; V was cut back by 2 bases and J by 10 bases. CDR3 DNA: TGTGCCAGCAGCTTAAGACTAGCCGGGATGGAGCAGTTCTTC. This codes for CASSLRLAGMEQFF.

V usage is TRBV6-5 and J usage is TRBJ1-2; 8 bases agree with TRBD1. The junction had 1 base not matched to a gene; V was cut back by 0 bases and J by 4 bases. In germline, CDR1 is MNHEY, CDR2 SVGAGI. This CDR3 has 14 residues. For the CDR3, the DNA is TGTGCCAGCAGTTACTCGACAGGGGTCTATGGCTACACCTTC. Residues: CASSYSTGVYGYTF.

The chain is built from TRBV2 and TRBJ2-3; D unresolved. The ends were cut back, 7 bases at V and 2 bases at J, with 13 bases in the middle. CDR1 and CDR2 from the germline V gene are SNHLY and FYNNEI. CDR3 length: 14 residues. The CDR3 protein is CASIPRQNTDTQYF. In nucleotides, the CDR3 is TGTGCCAGCATCCCCCGGCAAAACACAGATACGCAGTATTTT.

The chain combines TRBV7-2 with TRBJ1-6; maybe TRBD1 (5 bases). The CDR3 runs 17 residues. V lost 5 bases to trimming and J lost 5 bases, with 19 bases between them. CDR1 is SGHTA and CDR2 is FQGNSA in the germline V gene. The CDR3 bases are TGTGCCAGCAGCCCCGCTTACGGGACCGAGAATAATTCACCCCTCCACTTT. This encodes CASSPAYGTENNSPLHF.

The rearrangement joins TRBV18 to TRBJ1-2; TRBD1 matches at 7 bases. The CDR3 consists of 17 residues. The V gene's germline CDR1 is KGHSH and CDR2 LQKENI. Trimming removed 3 bases from V and 6 bases from J; junction bases left unmatched: 16. CDR3 nucleotide sequence: TGTGCCAGCTCACCTAACCCACCGGGACAGCCCCTTAATGGCTACACCTTC. Amino acids: CASSPNPPGQPLNGYTF.

The chain combines TRBV7-2 with TRBJ2-5; TRBD2 is a possible D gene (6 bases). The CDR3 length is 14 residues. CDR1 and CDR2 (germline): SGHTA, FQGNSA. The V gene lost 1 base and the J gene lost 4 bases, with 10 bases spanning the gap. This chain's CDR3 is CASSLGRGTETQYF. The CDR3 nucleotides read TGTGCCAGCAGCTTAGGGCGGGGTACAGAGACCCAGTACTTC.

V is TRBV27 and J is TRBJ1-6; maybe TRBD1 (5 bases). Germline V gene sequence: CDR1 MNHEY, CDR2 SMNVEV (reference sequence). The CDR3 consists of 15 residues. The V and J ends lost 7 bases and 9 bases respectively, with 19 bases between them. This CDR3 reads CASTIGADGGSPLHF. CDR3 nucleotides: TGTGCCAGCACAATCGGGGCCGACGGAGGTTCACCCCTCCACTTT.

The J gene is TRBJ1-4, the V gene TRBV30; TRBD1 might be the D (5 bases). There are 15 residues in the CDR3. V gave up 0 bases and J gave up 3 bases, with 11 bases separating them. Germline CDR1 GTSNPN, CDR2 SVGIG (reference sequence). The DNA for the CDR3 is TGTGCCTGGAGTGTAGAGGGGTTGGCTAATGAAAAACTGTTTTTT. Translated: CAWSVEGLANEKLFF.

The chain links TRBV7-9 to TRBJ1-4; 9 bases line up with TRBD1. V shed 5 bases, J shed 3 bases, and the junction held 7 bases outside the gene matches. In germline, CDR1 is SEHNR, CDR2 FQNEAQ (reference sequence). The CDR3 has 16 amino acids. The CDR3 loop reads CASSKGTGSSNEKLFF. In DNA, the CDR3 is TGTGCCAGCAGCAAGGGGACAGGGAGTTCTAATGAAAAACTGTTTTTT.

CDR3 region: CASRPQGGDGYTF. The CDR3 nucleotides read TGTGCCAGCCGACCCCAGGGGGGAGATGGCTACACCTTC. The rearrangement joins TRBV14 to TRBJ1-2, with 7 bases that match TRBD1. There are 13 residues in the CDR3. Trimming removed 8 bases from V and 6 bases from J; junction bases left unmatched: 9. Germline V gene lookup returns CDR1 SGHDN and CDR2 FVKESK. Full variable domain (remainder filled in from reference TRBV14 and TRBJ1-2): EAGVTQFPSHSVIEKGQTVTLRCDPISGHDNLYWYRRVMGKEIKFLLHFVKESKQDESGMPNNRFLAERTGGTYSTLKVQPAELEDSGVYFCASRPQGGDGYTFGSGTRLTVV.

The rearrangement joins TRBV27 to TRBJ2-1; 10 bases are a match to TRBD2. Germline CDR1 reads MNHEY; CDR2 reads SMNVEV (reference sequence). V lost 4 bases and J lost 0; bases outside the gene matches: 6. CDR3 length: 17 amino acids. This CDR3 reads CASSSFSGGSSYNEQFF. The CDR3 DNA follows: TGTGCCAGCAGTTCCTTTAGCGGGGGGTCCTCCTACAATGAGCAGTTCTTC.